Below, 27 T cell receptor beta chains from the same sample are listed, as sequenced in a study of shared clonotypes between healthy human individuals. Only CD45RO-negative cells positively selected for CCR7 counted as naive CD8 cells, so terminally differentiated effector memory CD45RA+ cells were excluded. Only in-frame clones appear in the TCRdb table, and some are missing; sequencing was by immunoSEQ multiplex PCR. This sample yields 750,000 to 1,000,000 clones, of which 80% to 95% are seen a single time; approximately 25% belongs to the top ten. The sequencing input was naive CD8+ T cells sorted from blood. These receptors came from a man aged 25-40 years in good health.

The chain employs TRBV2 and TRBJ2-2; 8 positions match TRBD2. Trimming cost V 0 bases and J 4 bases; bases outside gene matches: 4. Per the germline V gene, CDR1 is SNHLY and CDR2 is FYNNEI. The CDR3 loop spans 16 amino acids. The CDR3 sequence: CASSEALAGLTGELFF. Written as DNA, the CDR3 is TGTGCCAGCAGTGAAGCGCTAGCGGGCCTCACCGGGGAGCTGTTTTTT.

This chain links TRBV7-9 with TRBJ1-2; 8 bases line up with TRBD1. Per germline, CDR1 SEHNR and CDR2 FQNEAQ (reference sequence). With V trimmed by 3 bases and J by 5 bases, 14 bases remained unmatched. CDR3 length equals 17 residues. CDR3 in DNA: TGTGCCAGCAGCTTTTTGGGCCAGGGGGCCTTGGGATATGGCTACACCTTC. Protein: CASSFLGQGALGYGYTF.

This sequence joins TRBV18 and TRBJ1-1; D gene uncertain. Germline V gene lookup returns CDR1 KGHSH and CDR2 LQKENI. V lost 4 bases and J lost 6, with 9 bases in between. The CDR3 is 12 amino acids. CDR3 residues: CASSLAGAEAFF. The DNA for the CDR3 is TGTGCCAGCTCACTCGCCGGGGCTGAAGCTTTCTTT.

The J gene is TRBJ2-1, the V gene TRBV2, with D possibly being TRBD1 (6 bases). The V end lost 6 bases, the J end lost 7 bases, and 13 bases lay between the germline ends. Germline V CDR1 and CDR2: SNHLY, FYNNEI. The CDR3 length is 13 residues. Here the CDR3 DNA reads TGTGCCAGCAGGGGGACAATTGAGAATGAGCAGTTCTTC. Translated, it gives CASRGTIENEQFF.

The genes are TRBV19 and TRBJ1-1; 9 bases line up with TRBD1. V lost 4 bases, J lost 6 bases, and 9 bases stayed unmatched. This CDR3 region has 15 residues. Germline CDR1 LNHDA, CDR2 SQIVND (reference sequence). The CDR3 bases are TGTGCCAGTAGTACTTGGACAGGGGAAATGGCTGAAGCTTTCTTT. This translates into CASSTWTGEMAEAFF.

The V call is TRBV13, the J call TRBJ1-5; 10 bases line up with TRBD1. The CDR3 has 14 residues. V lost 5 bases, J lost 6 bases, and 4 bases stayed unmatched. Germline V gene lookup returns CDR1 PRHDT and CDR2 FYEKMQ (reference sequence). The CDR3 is CASSGRTGGQPQHF. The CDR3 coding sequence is TGTGCCAGCAGCGGCCGGACAGGGGGTCAGCCCCAGCATTTT.

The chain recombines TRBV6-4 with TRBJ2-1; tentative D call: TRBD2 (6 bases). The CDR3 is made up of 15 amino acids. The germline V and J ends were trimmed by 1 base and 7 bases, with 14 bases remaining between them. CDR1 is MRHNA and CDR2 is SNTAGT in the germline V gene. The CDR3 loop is CASSDWRAGRNEQFF. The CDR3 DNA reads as TGTGCCAGCAGTGACTGGCGGGCGGGAAGGAATGAGCAGTTCTTC.

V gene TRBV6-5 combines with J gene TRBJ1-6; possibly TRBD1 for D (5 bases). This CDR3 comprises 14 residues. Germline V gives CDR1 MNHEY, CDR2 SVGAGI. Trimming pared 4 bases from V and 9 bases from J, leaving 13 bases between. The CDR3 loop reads CASSFGTTPSPLHF. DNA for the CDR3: TGTGCCAGCAGTTTCGGGACTACCCCTTCACCCCTCCACTTT.

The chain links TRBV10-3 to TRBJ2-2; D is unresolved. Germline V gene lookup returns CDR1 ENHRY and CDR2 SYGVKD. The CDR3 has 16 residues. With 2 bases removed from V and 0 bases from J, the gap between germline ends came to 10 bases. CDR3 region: CAISEDWDSNTGELFF. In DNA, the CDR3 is TGTGCCATCAGTGAGGACTGGGATTCGAACACCGGGGAGCTGTTTTTT.

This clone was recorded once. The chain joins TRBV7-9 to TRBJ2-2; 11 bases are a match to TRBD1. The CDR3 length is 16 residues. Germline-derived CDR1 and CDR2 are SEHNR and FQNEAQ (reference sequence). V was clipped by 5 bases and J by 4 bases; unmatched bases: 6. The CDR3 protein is CASSQPDRGRTGELFF. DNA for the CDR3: TGTGCCAGCAGCCAACCGGACAGGGGGCGCACCGGGGAGCTGTTTTTT.

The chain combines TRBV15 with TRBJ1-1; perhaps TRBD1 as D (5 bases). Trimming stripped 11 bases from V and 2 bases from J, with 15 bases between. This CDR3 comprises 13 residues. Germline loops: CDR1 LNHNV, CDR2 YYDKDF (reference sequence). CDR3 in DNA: TGTGCCTCCTCCGGTCAGGGTAACACTGAAGCTTTCTTT. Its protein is CASSGQGNTEAFF. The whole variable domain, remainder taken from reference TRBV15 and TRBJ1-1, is DAMVIQNPRYQVTQFGKPVTLSCSQTLNHNVMYWYQQKSSQAPKLLFHYYDKDFNNEADTPDNFQSRRPNTSFCFLDIRSPGLGDTAMYLCASSGQGNTEAFFGQGTRLTVV.

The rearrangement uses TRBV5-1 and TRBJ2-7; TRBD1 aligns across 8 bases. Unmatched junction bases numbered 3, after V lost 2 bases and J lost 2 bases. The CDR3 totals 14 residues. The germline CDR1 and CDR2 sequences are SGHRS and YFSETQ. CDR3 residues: CASSFRGRTYEQYF. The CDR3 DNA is TGCGCCAGCAGCTTCAGGGGGCGGACCTACGAGCAGTACTTC.

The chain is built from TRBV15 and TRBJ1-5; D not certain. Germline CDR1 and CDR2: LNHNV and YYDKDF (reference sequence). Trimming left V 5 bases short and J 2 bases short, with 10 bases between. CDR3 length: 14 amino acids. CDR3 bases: TGTGCCACCAGCCCGTCTTGGGGCAATCAGCCCCAGCATTTT. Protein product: CATSPSWGNQPQHF.

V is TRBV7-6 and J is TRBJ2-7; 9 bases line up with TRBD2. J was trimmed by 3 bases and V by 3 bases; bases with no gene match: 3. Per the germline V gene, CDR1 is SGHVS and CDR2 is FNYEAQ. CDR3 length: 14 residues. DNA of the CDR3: TGTGCCAGCAGCTTTCTAGCGGGAAACTACGAGCAGTACTTC. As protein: CASSFLAGNYEQYF.

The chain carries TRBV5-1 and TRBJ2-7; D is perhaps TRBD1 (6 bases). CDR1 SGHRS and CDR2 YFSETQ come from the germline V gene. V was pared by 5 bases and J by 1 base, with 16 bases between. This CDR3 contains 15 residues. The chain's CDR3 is CASSYTQGKSYEQYF. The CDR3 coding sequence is TGCGCCAGCAGTTATACACAGGGTAAATCCTACGAGCAGTACTTC.

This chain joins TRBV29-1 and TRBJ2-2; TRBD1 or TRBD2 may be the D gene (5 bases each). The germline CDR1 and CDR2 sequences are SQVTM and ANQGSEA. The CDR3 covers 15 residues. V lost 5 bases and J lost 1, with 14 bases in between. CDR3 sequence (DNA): TGCAGCGTTAAACCCGGGACCGAGAACACCGGGGAGCTGTTTTTT. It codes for CSVKPGTENTGELFF.

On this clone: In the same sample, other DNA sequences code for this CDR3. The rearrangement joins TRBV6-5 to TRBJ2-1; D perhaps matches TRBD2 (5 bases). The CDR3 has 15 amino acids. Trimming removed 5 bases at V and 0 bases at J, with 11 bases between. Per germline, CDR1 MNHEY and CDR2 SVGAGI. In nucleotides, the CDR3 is TGTGCCAGCAGTATATCGGGGAGCTCCTACAATGAGCAGTTCTTC. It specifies CASSISGSSYNEQFF.

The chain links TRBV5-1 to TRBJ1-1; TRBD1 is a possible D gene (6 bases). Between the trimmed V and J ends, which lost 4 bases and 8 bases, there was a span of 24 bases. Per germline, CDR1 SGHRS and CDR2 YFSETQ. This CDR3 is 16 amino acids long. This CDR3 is CASSIGGGAVNNEAFF. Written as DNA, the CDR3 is TGCGCCAGCAGCATTGGCGGGGGCGCGGTAAATAACGAAGCTTTCTTT.

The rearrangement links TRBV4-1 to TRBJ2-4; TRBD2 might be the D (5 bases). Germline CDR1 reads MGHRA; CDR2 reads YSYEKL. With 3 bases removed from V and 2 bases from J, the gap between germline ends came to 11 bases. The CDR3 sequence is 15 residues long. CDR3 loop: CASSQTVTTKNIQYF. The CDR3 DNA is TGCGCCAGCAGCCAGACCGTGACTACCAAAAACATTCAGTACTTC.

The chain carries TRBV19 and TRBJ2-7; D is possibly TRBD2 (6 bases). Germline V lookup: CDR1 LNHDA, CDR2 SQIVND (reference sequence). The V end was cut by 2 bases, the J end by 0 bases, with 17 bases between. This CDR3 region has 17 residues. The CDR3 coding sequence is TGTGCCAGTAGTATAAGGCTGGGGGAGGATAGCTCCTACGAGCAGTACTTC. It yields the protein CASSIRLGEDSSYEQYF.

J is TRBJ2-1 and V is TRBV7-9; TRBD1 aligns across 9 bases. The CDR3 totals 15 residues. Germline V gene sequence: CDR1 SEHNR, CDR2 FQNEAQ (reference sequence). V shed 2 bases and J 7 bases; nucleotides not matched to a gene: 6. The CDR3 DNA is TGTGCCAGCAGCTTATCGGACAGGGGACAGAATGAGCAGTTCTTC. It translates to CASSLSDRGQNEQFF. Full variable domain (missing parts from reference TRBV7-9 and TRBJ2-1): DTGVSQNPRHKITKRGQNVTFRCDPISEHNRLYWYRQTLGQGPEFLTYFQNEAQLEKSRLLSDRFSAERPKGSFSTLEIQRTEQGDSAMYLCASSLSDRGQNEQFFGPGTRLTVL.

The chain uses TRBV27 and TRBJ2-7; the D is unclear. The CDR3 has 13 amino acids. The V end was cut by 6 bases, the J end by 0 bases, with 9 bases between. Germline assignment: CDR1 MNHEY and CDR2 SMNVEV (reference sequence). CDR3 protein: CASRQIGSYEQYF. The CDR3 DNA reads TGTGCCAGCAGACAAATAGGCTCCTACGAGCAGTACTTC.

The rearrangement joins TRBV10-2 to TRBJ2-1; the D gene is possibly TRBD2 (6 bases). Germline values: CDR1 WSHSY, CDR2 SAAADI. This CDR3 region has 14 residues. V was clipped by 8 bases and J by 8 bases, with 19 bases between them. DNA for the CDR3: TGCGCCAGCTCGGTACCTAGCGAACACGATGAGCAGTTCTTC. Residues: CASSVPSEHDEQFF.

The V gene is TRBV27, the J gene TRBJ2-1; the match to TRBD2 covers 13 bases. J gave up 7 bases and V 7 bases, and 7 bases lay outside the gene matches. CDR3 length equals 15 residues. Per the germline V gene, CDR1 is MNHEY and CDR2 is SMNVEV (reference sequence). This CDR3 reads CASNQGLAGANEQFF. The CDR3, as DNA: TGTGCCAGCAACCAAGGACTAGCGGGAGCAAATGAGCAGTTCTTC.

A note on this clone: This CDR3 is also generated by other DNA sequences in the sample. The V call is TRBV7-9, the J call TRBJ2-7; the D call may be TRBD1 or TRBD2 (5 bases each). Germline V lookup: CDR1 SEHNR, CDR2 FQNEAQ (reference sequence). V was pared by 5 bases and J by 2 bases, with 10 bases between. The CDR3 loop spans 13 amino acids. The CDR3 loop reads CASSPRETYEQYF. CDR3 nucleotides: TGTGCCAGCAGCCCCAGGGAGACCTACGAGCAGTACTTC.

CDR3 bases: TGCGCCAGCAGCGATGAAAGGATAGTCCTGACTTTC. This encodes CASSDERIVLTF. The chain joins TRBV5-1 to TRBJ2-6; D is uncertain. In germline, CDR1 is SGHRS, CDR2 YFSETQ. There are 12 residues in the CDR3. The germline V and J ends were trimmed by 4 bases and 13 bases, with 12 bases remaining between them.

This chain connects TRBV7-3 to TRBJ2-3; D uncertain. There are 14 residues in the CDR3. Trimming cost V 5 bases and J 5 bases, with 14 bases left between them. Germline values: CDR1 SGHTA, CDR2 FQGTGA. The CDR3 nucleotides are TGTGCCAGCAGCAATTACGGGTCCCAAGATACGCAGTATTTT. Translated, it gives CASSNYGSQDTQYF.